This TCR beta chain is drawn from a study of Ad26.COV2.S vaccination and SARS-CoV-2 variants. The assay was immunoSEQ multiplex PCR, and TCRdb's table has in-frame clones only and misses some. Of some 340,000 clones detected, more than 70% appear once; the ten largest clones hold roughly 2.1%. Treatment noted: 15 to 20 received Ad26.COV2.S at low or high dose, single or two shots; roughly 5 received placebo; per-sample allocation not given. Day 63 after the first injection of vaccine or placebo was the sampling time. The sample in question was peripheral blood, obtained in a trial of Ad26.COV2.S vaccine versus placebo. This TCR came from a person between 18 and 59 years old who received the Ad26.COV2.S COVID-19 vaccine or a placebo.

CDR3 in DNA: TGTGCCAGCAGACGGGACAACAATCAGCCCCAGCATTTT. Its protein is CASRRDNNQPQHF. The chain couples TRBV2 to TRBJ1-5; TRBD1 might be the D (6 bases). Trimming removed 6 bases at V and 3 bases at J, with 9 bases between. The V gene's germline CDR1 is SNHLY and CDR2 FYNNEI. The CDR3 has 13 residues.